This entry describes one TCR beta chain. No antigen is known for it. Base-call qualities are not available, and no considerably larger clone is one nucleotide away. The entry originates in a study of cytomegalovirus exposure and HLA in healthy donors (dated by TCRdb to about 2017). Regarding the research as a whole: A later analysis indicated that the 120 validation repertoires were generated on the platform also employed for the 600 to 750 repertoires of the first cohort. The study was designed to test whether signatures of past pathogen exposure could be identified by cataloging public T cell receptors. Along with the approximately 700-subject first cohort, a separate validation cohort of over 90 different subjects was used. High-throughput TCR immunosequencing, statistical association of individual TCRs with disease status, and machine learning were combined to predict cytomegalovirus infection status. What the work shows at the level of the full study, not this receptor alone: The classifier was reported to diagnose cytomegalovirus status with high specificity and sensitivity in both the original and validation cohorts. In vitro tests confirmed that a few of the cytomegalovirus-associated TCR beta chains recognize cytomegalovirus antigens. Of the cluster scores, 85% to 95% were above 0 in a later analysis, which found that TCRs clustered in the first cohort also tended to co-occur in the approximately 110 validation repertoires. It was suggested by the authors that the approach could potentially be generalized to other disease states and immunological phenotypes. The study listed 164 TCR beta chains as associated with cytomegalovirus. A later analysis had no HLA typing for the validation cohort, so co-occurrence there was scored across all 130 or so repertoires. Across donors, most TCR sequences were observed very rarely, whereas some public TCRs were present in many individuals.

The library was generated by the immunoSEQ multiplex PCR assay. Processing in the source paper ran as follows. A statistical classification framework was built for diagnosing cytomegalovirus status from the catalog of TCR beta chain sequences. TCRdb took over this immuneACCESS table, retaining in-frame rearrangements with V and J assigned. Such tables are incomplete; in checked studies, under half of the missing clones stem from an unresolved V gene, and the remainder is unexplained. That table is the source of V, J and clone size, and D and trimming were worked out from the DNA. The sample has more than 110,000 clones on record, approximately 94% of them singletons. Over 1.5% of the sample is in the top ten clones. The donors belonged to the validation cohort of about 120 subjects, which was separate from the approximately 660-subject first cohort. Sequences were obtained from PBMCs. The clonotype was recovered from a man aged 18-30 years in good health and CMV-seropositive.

The CDR3 reads CASSYRDRRYEQYF. The DNA is TGTGCCAGCAGCTACCGGGACAGGAGATACGAGCAGTACTTC. In this chain, TRBV7-2 is recombined with TRBJ2-7; 8 bases in the junction line up with TRBD1. Based on the germline V gene, the CDR1 and CDR2 sequences are SGHTA and FQGNSA. V is cut back by 4 bases and J by 4 bases, with 6 bases in the junction unmatched. Taken from cysteine to phenylalanine, the CDR3 has 14 residues. Just the 42-base CDR3 DNA is kept, in frame starting at base 1.